The 9 T cell receptor beta chains in this list originate from one sample, sequenced in a study of regulatory T cells in long-lasting Graves disease. As for time point: newly diagnosed GD, antithyroid drugs for less than 3 months. Construction of the TCR library relied on RNA isolated from PBMCs. CDR3-region Arm-PCR and iRepertoire HTBI primers produced the TCR beta libraries. TCRdb used MiXCR to reprocess the multiplex PCR reads, holding one entry per CDR3 protein. This sample has a few hundred thousand distinct CDR3 sequences; approximately 13% occur once, and the top ten carry approximately 9.3%. This same sample was also taken into another study, of T cells in Graves' hyperthyroidism and ophthalmopathy.

This material consisted of peripheral blood mononuclear cells (PBMCs), taken at new diagnosis, from a patient treated with antithyroid drugs. These receptors were obtained from a man younger than 45 with Graves disease.

This clonotype was recorded many times. This chain joins TRBV12-3 or TRBV12-4 and TRBJ2-7, with D possibly matching TRBD1 (5 bases). The V end was cut by 3 bases, the J end by 6 bases, with 15 bases between. This CDR3 is built from 14 residues. CDR3 sequence: CASSFQRTTGEQYF. The CDR3 DNA reads TGTGCCAGCAGTTTTCAGCGTACCACAGGCGAGCAGTACTTC.

This clonotype was detected many times. The chain carries TRBV6-5 and TRBJ1-1; the D is unclear. The CDR3 consists of 15 residues. CDR1 is MNHEY and CDR2 is SVGAGI in the germline V gene. With 0 bases removed from V and 4 bases from J, the gap between germline ends came to 12 bases. CDR3 protein: CASSYSTGMVTEAFF. The DNA for the CDR3 is TGTGCCAGCAGTTACTCTACGGGAATGGTCACTGAAGCTTTCTTT.

The chain recombines TRBV20-1 with TRBJ2-2; TRBD1 aligns across 7 bases. The V segment lost 2 bases and the J segment 0 bases; nucleotides outside the gene matches: 0. The CDR3 loop spans 14 amino acids. CDR1 DFQATT and CDR2 SNEGSKA come from the germline V gene (reference sequence). CDR3 in amino acids: CSARQGANTGELFF. The CDR3, as DNA: TGCAGTGCTAGACAGGGGGCGAACACCGGGGAGCTGTTTTTT.

In this sample, this clonotype turned up many times. The rearrangement joins TRBV20-1 to TRBJ2-7; 7 bases map to TRBD1. Germline V lookup: CDR1 DFQATT, CDR2 SNEGSKA (reference sequence). Trimming took 4 bases from V and 1 from J; bases not matched to a gene: 4. The CDR3 is 13 residues long. CDR3 nucleotides: TGCAGTGCTAAGGGGGACAGATCCTACGAGCAGTACTTC. Its translation: CSAKGDRSYEQYF.

The chain links TRBV6-2 or TRBV6-3 to TRBJ1-5; a weak D match, TRBD1 (6 bases). The V and J ends lost 7 bases and 7 bases respectively, with 17 bases between them. The CDR3 loop spans 14 amino acids. From germline, CDR1 is MNHEY and CDR2 SVGEGT. CDR3 nucleotide sequence: TGTGCCAGCAAAACAGGGTCAGGGCGGCAGCCCCAGCATTTT. Its protein is CASKTGSGRQPQHF.

On this clonotype itself: A read error is possible here, since a much larger clone lies one base away. The V gene is TRBV27, the J gene TRBJ2-1, with 9 positions matching TRBD2. The CDR3 spans 15 residues. J gave up 10 bases and V 5 bases, and 12 bases lay outside the gene matches. Germline V gives CDR1 MNHEY, CDR2 SMNVEV (reference sequence). The CDR3 region has the DNA TGTGCCAGCAGTCACCAGGGCGGGAGGGTCTACGAGCAGTTCTTC. As protein: CASSHQGGRVYEQFF.

This clonotype appeared a few times. V is TRBV18 and J is TRBJ2-3, with unresolved D. The length of the CDR3 is 18 residues. The V end lost 2 bases, the J end lost 2 bases, and 20 bases lay between the germline ends. Germline assignment: CDR1 KGHSH and CDR2 LQKENI. This CDR3 is CASSPRIEVATTTDTQYF. CDR3 sequence (DNA): TGTGCCAGCTCACCAAGGATCGAGGTTGCCACCACCACAGATACGCAGTATTTT.

The chain links TRBV11-1 to TRBJ2-6, with 7 nucleotides matching TRBD1. V shed 8 bases, J shed 2 bases, and the junction held 9 bases outside the gene matches. Per germline, CDR1 SGHAT and CDR2 FQDESV (reference sequence). The CDR3 is 16 amino acids. The CDR3 region has the DNA TGTGCCAGCGGCACCGGACAGGTGCCTGGGGCCAACGTCCTGACTTTC. Protein: CASGTGQVPGANVLTF.

This clonotype was counted between two and nine times. The CDR3 nucleotides are TGTGCCAGTAGTAAGGTTGCCCATGAAGCTTTCTTT. Its translation: CASSKVAHEAFF. The chain is built from TRBV19 and TRBJ1-1; D unclear. Trimming removed 4 bases from V and 7 bases from J, with 10 bases in between. Germline CDR1 LNHDA, CDR2 SQIVND (reference sequence). CDR3 length: 12 amino acids.